This passage covers 25 T cell receptor beta chains from one sample sequenced in a study of CD8+ T cells in alopecia areata. cDNA reverse transcribed from extracted RNA served as the sequencing template. Produced via immunoSEQ multiplex PCR; TCRdb's table is partial and in-frame only. The table includes under 150,000 clones, less than 65% detected once. Sequences were obtained from CD8+ T cells sorted from blood. These TCRs come from a human donor in good health.

This sequence joins TRBV7-9 and TRBJ2-5; TRBD2 aligns across 8 bases. The V gene's germline CDR1 is SEHNR and CDR2 FQNEAQ (reference sequence). After removal of 8 bases from V and 5 bases from J, the junction contained 4 bases not matched to a gene. CDR3 size: 12 residues. The CDR3 region is CASREGKETQYF. As DNA, the CDR3 is TGTGCCAGCCGGGAGGGGAAGGAGACCCAGTACTTC.

The chain couples TRBV5-1 to TRBJ1-1; D is undetermined. There are 13 residues in the CDR3. From germline, CDR1 is SGHRS and CDR2 YFSETQ. V dropped 3 bases and J dropped 4 bases, with 10 bases sitting between them. As DNA, the CDR3 is TGCGCCAGCAGCTCCACGGGCGGCACTGAAGCTTTCTTT. Its translation is CASSSTGGTEAFF.

This chain joins TRBV20-1 and TRBJ1-2; maybe TRBD1 (5 bases). Germline CDR1 reads DFQATT; CDR2 reads SNEGSKA (reference sequence). V gave up 4 bases and J gave up 12 bases, with 15 bases separating them. CDR3 length: 11 amino acids. The CDR3 spells CSAILQGGNTF. The CDR3 bases are TGCAGTGCTATCCTGCAGGGAGGAAACACCTTC.

This clone has just a few counts. The sample contains more than one DNA sequence encoding this CDR3. J is TRBJ1-2 and V is TRBV29-1; 9 positions agree with TRBD1. Looked up from germline, CDR1 is SQVTM and CDR2 is ANQGSEA. CDR3 length equals 14 residues. Trimming cost V 2 bases and J 0 bases; bases outside gene matches: 1. The CDR3 spells CSVERQGANYGYTF. CDR3 DNA sequence: TGCAGCGTTGAAAGACAGGGGGCTAACTATGGCTACACCTTC.

V is TRBV15 and J is TRBJ2-3; D not resolved. Germline V CDR1 and CDR2: LNHNV, YYDKDF (reference sequence). V lost 5 bases and J lost 1, with 7 bases in between. This CDR3 is built from 13 residues. The CDR3 loop is CATSGRRTDTQYF. The CDR3 nucleotides are TGTGCCACCAGCGGCAGGCGCACAGATACGCAGTATTTT. Based on the CDR3 plus reference TRBV15 and TRBJ2-3, the full variable domain is DAMVIQNPRYQVTQFGKPVTLSCSQTLNHNVMYWYQQKSSQAPKLLFHYYDKDFNNEADTPDNFQSRRPNTSFCFLDIRSPGLGDTAMYLCATSGRRTDTQYFGPGTRLTVL.

The V call is TRBV28, the J call TRBJ1-1; 8 bases map to TRBD1. CDR1 is MDHEN and CDR2 is SYDVKM in the germline V gene. The CDR3 has 13 amino acids. V shed 6 bases, J shed 6 bases, and the junction held 6 bases outside the gene matches. Written as DNA, the CDR3 is TGTGCCAGCAGCACCGACAGGGGCCCTGAAGCTTTCTTT. Its protein is CASSTDRGPEAFF.

The chain has TRBV5-1 and TRBJ2-7, with D perhaps TRBD2 (5 bases). Deletions cut 2 bases from V and 0 bases from J, with 12 bases between. The CDR3 is 15 residues long. CDR1 and CDR2 (germline): SGHRS, YFSETQ. CDR3 sequence reads: CASSFEGLSSYEQYF. CDR3 bases: TGCGCCAGCAGCTTTGAGGGCCTCAGCTCCTACGAGCAGTACTTC.

Here the CDR3 reads CASAGGTEAFF. The CDR3 DNA is TGCGCCAGCGCGGGGGGTACTGAAGCTTTCTTT. The V and J genes are TRBV5-1 and TRBJ1-1; tentative D call: TRBD1 (5 bases). This CDR3 region has 11 residues. V was pared by 7 bases and J by 5 bases, with 9 bases between. Germline CDR1 is SGHRS and CDR2 is YFSETQ.

The chain uses TRBV27 and TRBJ2-7, with 7 bases that match TRBD1. Germline V gene lookup returns CDR1 MNHEY and CDR2 SMNVEV (reference sequence). The CDR3 covers 16 residues. V shed 5 bases, J shed 3 bases, and the junction held 13 bases outside the gene matches. The DNA for the CDR3 is TGTGCCAGCAGTCCAACACGGGACAGACTTATCTACGAGCAGTACTTC. Translation gives CASSPTRDRLIYEQYF.

The chain combines TRBV7-6 with TRBJ2-7, with TRBD1 identical over 10 bases. J was trimmed by 4 bases and V by 5 bases; bases with no gene match: 14. Germline CDR1 reads SGHVS; CDR2 reads FNYEAQ. This CDR3 spans 17 amino acids. The CDR3 DNA follows: TGTGCCAGCAGCGTCAGTCCGGGACAGGGGTTTTTGTACGAGCAGTACTTC. Translated: CASSVSPGQGFLYEQYF.

The chain is built from TRBV6-5 and TRBJ2-5, with 16 bases fitting TRBD2. V was pared by 3 bases and J by 4 bases, with 2 bases of the junction left unmatched. The V gene's germline CDR1 is MNHEY and CDR2 SVGAGI. This CDR3 has 16 residues. As DNA, the CDR3 is TGTGCCAGCAGTTATGGGACTAGCGGGAGGGGAGAGACCCAGTACTTC. It specifies CASSYGTSGRGETQYF.

This rearrangement joins TRBV29-1 to TRBJ2-5; D not resolved. Germline V CDR1 and CDR2: SQVTM, ANQGSEA. The V gene lost 8 bases and the J gene lost 5 bases, with 18 bases spanning the gap. The CDR3 has 13 amino acids. The chain's CDR3 is CSTRSLTSETQYF. CDR3 nucleotides: TGCAGCACAAGGAGCCTCACGTCCGAGACCCAGTACTTC.

This clone was found a few times. The chain uses TRBV28 and TRBJ2-4; D remains ambiguous. The ends were cut back, 6 bases at V and 0 bases at J, with 12 bases in the middle. The CDR3 has 15 residues. Germline CDR1 and CDR2: MDHEN and SYDVKM. The CDR3 sequence is CASSFSVLAKNIQYF. In DNA form, the CDR3 reads TGTGCCAGCAGCTTCAGTGTGCTAGCCAAAAACATTCAGTACTTC.

The V call is TRBV20-1, the J call TRBJ2-1; D is undetermined. Germline V gives CDR1 DFQATT, CDR2 SNEGSKA (reference sequence). The V and J ends lost 7 bases and 8 bases respectively, with 9 bases between them. The CDR3 loop spans 10 amino acids. The CDR3 here is CSVLVDEQFF. CDR3 nucleotide sequence: TGCAGTGTTCTGGTCGATGAGCAGTTCTTC.

This clone was observed a few times. The V call is TRBV29-1, the J call TRBJ2-1, with TRBD1 identical over 7 bases. J lost 4 bases, V lost 4 bases, and 4 bases had no gene match. Germline V gene lookup returns CDR1 SQVTM and CDR2 ANQGSEA. The length of the CDR3 is 13 residues. The CDR3: CSVGQGQYNEQFF. CDR3 nucleotides: TGCAGCGTTGGACAGGGACAGTACAATGAGCAGTTCTTC.

The V call is TRBV2, the J call TRBJ2-6, with D unclear. Germline V gives CDR1 SNHLY, CDR2 FYNNEI. V lost 7 bases, J lost 0 bases, and 7 bases lay in between. This CDR3 is 14 amino acids long. CDR3: CASIRGSGANVLTF. The CDR3 DNA reads TGTGCCAGCATACGTGGCTCTGGGGCCAACGTCCTGACTTTC.

The chain carries TRBV29-1 and TRBJ2-3; 8 bases match TRBD1. Germline V gene lookup returns CDR1 SQVTM and CDR2 ANQGSEA. The CDR3 extends over 14 amino acids. V lost 1 base, J lost 4 bases, and 4 bases stayed unmatched. The CDR3 nucleotides are TGCAGCGTTGAAGGGACAGGGCTCGCAGATACGCAGTATTTT. Its protein product is CSVEGTGLADTQYF.

The rearrangement uses TRBV5-4 and TRBJ2-3; 12 nucleotides line up with TRBD2. Per germline, CDR1 SGHNT and CDR2 YYREEE (reference sequence). The CDR3 is 18 residues long. The V gene end was trimmed by 4 bases and the J gene end by 4 bases; junction bases not matched to a gene: 13. DNA of the CDR3: TGTGCCAGCAGCCCACCGGCTAGCGGGAGGGGTTATCCAGATACGCAGTATTTT. Its protein product is CASSPPASGRGYPDTQYF.

The chain links TRBV29-1 to TRBJ2-7; 8 positions agree with TRBD1. The ends lost 7 bases at V and 4 bases at J; junction bases unmatched: 6. Germline V gives CDR1 SQVTM, CDR2 ANQGSEA. This CDR3 is 12 amino acids long. The DNA for the CDR3 is TGCAGCGGAGGGACAGGCGTTTACGAGCAGTACTTC. It translates to CSGGTGVYEQYF.

Only a few counts were recorded for this clone. The V and J genes are TRBV2 and TRBJ2-1, with 7 bases matching TRBD1. The V gene end was trimmed by 10 bases and the J gene end by 12 bases; junction bases not matched to a gene: 9. This CDR3 has 11 amino acids. Germline assignment: CDR1 SNHLY and CDR2 FYNNEI. The CDR3 coding sequence is TGTGCCATCATTCGGACAGGCCTGCAGTTCTTC. Translation: CAIIRTGLQFF.

J is TRBJ2-7 and V is TRBV5-1; D might be TRBD2 (8 bases). V was pared by 3 bases and J by 2 bases, with 24 bases between. The germline V gene encodes CDR1 SGHRS and CDR2 YFSETQ. This CDR3 is built from 18 residues. The CDR3 nucleotides are TGCGCCAGCAGCTCCCTAGGACGGGAGGGGGCCGGCACCTACGAGCAGTACTTC. Encoded protein: CASSSLGREGAGTYEQYF.

The genes are TRBV27 and TRBJ2-1; possible D gene TRBD1, 5 bases. From germline, CDR1 is MNHEY and CDR2 SMNVEV (reference sequence). CDR3 size: 14 residues. The V gene lost 6 bases and the J gene lost 7 bases, with 16 bases spanning the gap. CDR3 in amino acids: CASSPSGRGNEQFF. The CDR3 coding sequence is TGTGCCAGCAGCCCGTCTGGAAGGGGAAATGAGCAGTTCTTC.

The chain employs TRBV13 and TRBJ2-3, with D unresolved. The CDR3 has 14 amino acids. With 3 bases removed from V and 4 bases from J, the gap between germline ends came to 11 bases. Germline lookup yields CDR1 PRHDT and CDR2 FYEKMQ (reference sequence). In DNA form, the CDR3 reads TGTGCCAGCAGCTTCCCCCCTCGAGCAGATACGCAGTATTTT. It translates to CASSFPPRADTQYF.

The chain uses TRBV29-1 and TRBJ2-2, with a possible D match to TRBD2 (6 bases). Trimming removed 6 bases at V and 4 bases at J, with 21 bases between. Per germline, CDR1 SQVTM and CDR2 ANQGSEA. The CDR3 covers 16 residues. The DNA for the CDR3 is TGCAGCGTGGGGGGACGGGGAAGGCGTGGCACCGGGGAGCTGTTTTTT. Translated, it gives CSVGGRGRRGTGELFF.

The rearrangement links TRBV29-1 to TRBJ2-7; D is ambiguous. The CDR3 spans 12 residues. The V gene lost 3 bases and the J gene lost 0 bases, with 6 bases spanning the gap. Germline V gene sequence: CDR1 SQVTM, CDR2 ANQGSEA. CDR3: CSVEASSYEQYF. DNA of the CDR3: TGCAGCGTTGAGGCCAGCTCCTACGAGCAGTACTTC.